This T cell receptor (beta chain) is from a study of OX40 agonist ivuxolimab in advanced cancers. V lost 0 bases and J lost 1, with 7 bases in between. Germline CDR1 and CDR2: LGHNA and YSLEER. CDR3 length: 14 residues. Produced via immunoSEQ multiplex PCR; TCRdb's table is partial and in-frame only. Seen here are about 45,000 clones, approximately 80% observed once, and the top ten hold 15%. This specimen was CD4+ or CD8+ T cells sorted from blood, taken in a trial of the OX40 agonist ivuxolimab. The chain uses TRBV4-3 and TRBJ2-7; D unclear. The receptor comes from an adult with an advanced solid tumor such as melanoma, head and neck, liver or kidney cancer. The CDR3 DNA reads as TGCGCCAGCAGCCAAGATCGGCTTTCCTACGAGCAGTACTTC. Encoded protein: CASSQDRLSYEQYF.